Described below is a single T cell receptor (beta chain) sequence and its context. Its cognate antigen is unknown. CDR1 is ENHRY and CDR2 is SYGVKD in the germline V gene. Deletions cut 10 bases from V and 1 base from J, with 15 bases between. The CDR3 extends over 14 amino acids. The data originate from a study of beta chain features in type 1 diabetes. Overall study results and limits: In every one of the four CD4+ subsets, TCRB CDR3s were moderately but significantly shorter in Type 1 diabetes patients.

The authors reverse transcribed all of the isolated RNA, so sequencing captured expressed TCRB transcripts. Method: immunoSEQ multiplex PCR; TCRdb's copy keeps in-frame clones and lacks some. The repertoire holds about 340,000 clones, with around 9.7% as singletons. The receptor was isolated from a man under 40 with type 1 diabetes. The sequenced material came from central memory CD4+ T cells from blood. The V call is TRBV10-3, the J call TRBJ2-3; a possible D gene is TRBD2 (6 bases). The CDR3 sequence: CATRAGGGTDTQYF. The CDR3 DNA is TGTGCCACCCGCGCGGGCGGGGGCACAGATACGCAGTATTTT.